This record looks at one T cell receptor (beta chain) sequence and its context. Its antigen remains unidentified. The data stem from a study of cytomegalovirus exposure and HLA in healthy donors. Measured with immunoSEQ multiplex PCR; TCRdb has only the in-frame clones, and not every one. Of around 230,000 clones detected, around 88% appear once; the ten largest clones hold over 0.95%. From germline, CDR1 is SNHLY and CDR2 FYNNEI. CDR3 length: 13 amino acids. After removal of 4 bases from V and 9 bases from J, the junction contained 8 bases not matched to a gene. General observations from the study: It was found in a later analysis that first-cohort TCR clusters tended to co-occur in the 90 to 150 validation repertoires. In vitro checks showed that a few CMV-associated chains really do target CMV antigens.

The V call is TRBV2, the J call TRBJ2-5; TRBD2 matches at 7 bases. The sequence was obtained from a woman in her thirties in good health and CMV-seropositive. The sequenced sample consisted of PBMCs. The CDR3 region is CASSVREGTAQYF. The DNA for the CDR3 is TGTGCCAGCAGTGTAAGGGAGGGTACGGCCCAGTACTTC.